The rows below give T cell receptor beta chains drawn from one sample of a study of blood T cell repertoires in COVID-19. The table came from immunoSEQ multiplex PCR; TCRdb's copy has only in-frame clones and leaves some out. The table lists some 85,000 clones, about nine tenths of them singletons. The sequencing sample was made of peripheral blood. The receptor set was obtained from a man aged 45-60 years with acute or convalescent COVID-19. Each CDR3 is given with its conserved first and last residue. Each record gives: J gene, CDR3 length, V gene, CDR3 protein.

TRBJ1-4	14	TRBV6-6	CASRSTLQGEKLFF
TRBJ1-1	18	TRBV2	CASSVSRRGAVRNTEAFF
TRBJ1-1	17	TRBV19	CASSIIFNRGRGGKAFF
TRBJ1-5	15	TRBV5-6	CASSLGTISNQPQHF
TRBJ1-5	13	TRBV19	CASGGQINQPQHF
TRBJ1-1	14	TRBV2	CASSVTGINTEAFF
TRBJ1-1	16	TRBV5-4	CASSPEQGAGWTEAFF
TRBJ1-2	15	TRBV10-3	CAISGSPTGAYGYTF
TRBJ1-2	14	TRBV7-6	CASSLSSGGGGYTF
TRBJ2-7	13	TRBV5-1	CASSLGGGGEQYF
TRBJ1-1	14	TRBV10-3	CATSPGTGGTEAFF
TRBJ2-7	13	TRBV5-1	CATTPGGTYEQYF
TRBJ1-1	14	TRBV5-1	CASSSQGMRTEAFF
TRBJ2-1	14	TRBV5-4	CASSRDRVENEQFF
TRBJ1-2	12	TRBV2	CASRPGTSGYTF
TRBJ2-2	15	TRBV28	CASNRDNSPTGELFF
TRBJ1-3	16	TRBV5-4	CASTSKAGTAGNTIYF
TRBJ1-4	14	TRBV19	CASSLGQGIEKLFF
TRBJ1-5	16	TRBV5-6	CASSLEGGFGNQPQHF
TRBJ2-3	14	TRBV28	CASTPGSSTDTQYF
TRBJ1-2	14	TRBV5-1	CASSLGLDSYGYTF
TRBJ1-5	16	TRBV6-1	CASSEGAGGGNQPQHF
TRBJ2-5	16	TRBV2	CASRETSGGTKETQYF
TRBJ1-6	15	TRBV4-1	CASSFYGTGNSPLHF
TRBJ1-6	11	TRBV30	CAWSVSPTLHF
TRBJ1-2	13	TRBV10-3	CAISEDRGNGYTF
TRBJ1-1	16	TRBV5-1	CASSLSGLGSNTEAFF